The 7 T cell receptor beta chains listed next were all sequenced from one sample in a study of blood T cell repertoires in COVID-19. Data came from immunoSEQ multiplex PCR; TCRdb stores just in-frame clones and leaves some out. This sample has approximately 160,000 clones; under 85% occur once, and the top ten carry around 1.2%. Sequencing was performed on peripheral blood. These receptors all stem from a man aged 60-69 years who had recovered from COVID-19.

The chain carries TRBV5-4 and TRBJ2-3; 15 positions agree with TRBD2. Germline V gene data show CDR1 as SGHNT and CDR2 as YYREEE (reference sequence). The length of the CDR3 is 16 residues. V gave up 7 bases and J gave up 11 bases; unmatched junction bases: 14. CDR3 sequence (DNA): TGTGCCAGCTTGCCGTCGGCCGGGACTAGCGGGGGGCGGCAGTATTTT. This translates into CASLPSAGTSGGRQYF. Using reference TRBV5-4 and TRBJ2-3 for the parts outside the CDR3, the full variable domain is ETGVTQSPTHLIKTRGQQVTLRCSSQSGHNTVSWYQQALGQGPQFIFQYYREEENGRGNFPPRFSGLQFPNYSSELNVNALELDDSALYLCASLPSAGTSGGRQYFGPGTRLTVL.

This chain joins TRBV13 and TRBJ2-3; 12 bases agree with TRBD2. Germline V gene data show CDR1 as PRHDT and CDR2 as FYEKMQ (reference sequence). Unmatched junction bases numbered 5, after V lost 2 bases and J lost 2 bases. This CDR3 has 17 residues. CDR3 sequence (DNA): TGTGCCAGCAGCTTAATTCTAGCGGGGGGGAACACAGATACGCAGTATTTT. Translation gives CASSLILAGGNTDTQYF.

This sequence joins TRBV2 and TRBJ2-7; possibly TRBD2 for D (5 bases). The CDR3 is 14 amino acids. Trimming pared 8 bases from V and 0 bases from J, leaving 14 bases between. CDR1 and CDR2 from the germline V gene are SNHLY and FYNNEI. CDR3 nucleotide sequence: TGTGCCAGCGGAATCGGACTTCCCTCCTACGAGCAGTACTTC. Protein: CASGIGLPSYEQYF.

This clone was recorded only once. This chain links TRBV5-1 with TRBJ1-1; maybe TRBD1 (5 bases). This CDR3 has 15 amino acids. V lost 0 bases and J 0 bases, leaving 9 bases between the germline ends. Germline lookup yields CDR1 SGHRS and CDR2 YFSETQ. This CDR3 is CASSLEGAMNTEAFF. CDR3 sequence (DNA): TGCGCCAGCAGCTTGGAAGGGGCCATGAACACTGAAGCTTTCTTT.

This chain connects TRBV2 to TRBJ1-6; D might be TRBD1 (5 bases). V lost 4 bases and J lost 10, with 17 bases in between. The CDR3 length is 15 residues. Germline V CDR1 and CDR2: SNHLY, FYNNEI. The CDR3 is CASSGQSGVESPLHF. The CDR3, as DNA: TGTGCCAGCAGTGGACAGTCGGGTGTTGAGTCACCCCTCCACTTT. The entire variable domain, with the rest obtained from reference TRBV2 and TRBJ1-6, is as follows: EPEVTQTPSHQVTQMGQEVILRCVPISNHLYFYWYRQILGQKVEFLVSFYNNEISEKSEIFDDQFSVERPDGSNFTLKIRSTKLEDSAMYFCASSGQSGVESPLHFGNGTRLTVT.

The CDR3 nucleotides are TGTGCCAGTAGTATCCGGGACAGGGGGCACGAGCAGTACTTC. It yields the protein CASSIRDRGHEQYF. This chain joins TRBV19 and TRBJ2-7, with 12 bases fitting TRBD1. With 3 bases clipped from V and 5 bases from J, the junction kept 2 bases outside the gene matches. Germline V gene data show CDR1 as LNHDA and CDR2 as SQIVND (reference sequence). There are 14 residues in the CDR3.

The chain employs TRBV7-3 and TRBJ2-1; TRBD2 is a possible D gene (5 bases). The CDR3 length is 17 residues. The germline gives CDR1 SGHTA, CDR2 FQGTGA. Trimming removed 1 base from V and 2 bases from J, with 15 bases in between. The CDR3 sequence: CASSLIGGVGTYNEQFF. The CDR3 DNA reads as TGTGCCAGCAGCTTAATTGGTGGGGTCGGGACCTACAATGAGCAGTTCTTC.